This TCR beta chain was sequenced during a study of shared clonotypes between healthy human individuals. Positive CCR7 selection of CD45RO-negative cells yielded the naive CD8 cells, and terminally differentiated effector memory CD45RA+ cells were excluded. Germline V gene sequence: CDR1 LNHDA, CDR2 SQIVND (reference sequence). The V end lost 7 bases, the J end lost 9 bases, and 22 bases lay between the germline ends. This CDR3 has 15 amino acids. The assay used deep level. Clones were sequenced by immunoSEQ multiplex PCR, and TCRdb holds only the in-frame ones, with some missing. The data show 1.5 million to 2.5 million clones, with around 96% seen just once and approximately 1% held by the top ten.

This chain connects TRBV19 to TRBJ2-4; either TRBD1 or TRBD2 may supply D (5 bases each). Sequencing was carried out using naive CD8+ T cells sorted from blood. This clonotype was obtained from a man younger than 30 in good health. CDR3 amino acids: CASTESGPAQPIQYF. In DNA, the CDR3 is TGTGCCAGTACTGAATCGGGACCAGCGCAGCCCATTCAGTACTTC.